Below are 27 T cell receptor beta chains sequenced from a single sample in a study of shared clonotypes between healthy human individuals. The protocol was immunoSEQ multiplex PCR, while the TCRdb copy is restricted to in-frame clones and leaves out a portion. The data hold about 460,000 clones, with roughly three quarters observed a single time. The sequencing input was PBMCs. These TCRs come from a woman between 35 and 50 years old in good health. Some clones in this sample may be carry-over from other donors' samples.

This clone was counted a single time. The chain combines TRBV7-2 with TRBJ2-7, with D perhaps TRBD1 (6 bases). The CDR3 is 14 amino acids. Trimming left V 5 bases short and J 3 bases short, with 14 bases between. Looked up from germline, CDR1 is SGHTA and CDR2 is FQGNSA. The CDR3 DNA is TGTGCCAGCAGCCCAACTCAGGGGAACTACGAGCAGTACTTC. It specifies CASSPTQGNYEQYF.

The CDR3 bases are TGTGCCAGCAGTGAACCTTCCCCAGGTGTGGGCTCTAATGAAAAACTGTTTTTT. This sequence encodes CASSEPSPGVGSNEKLFF. The chain recombines TRBV6-1 with TRBJ1-4; D gene unclear. The ends were cut back, 2 bases at V and 3 bases at J, with 19 bases in the middle. The CDR3 consists of 18 residues. From germline, CDR1 is MNHNS and CDR2 SASEGT.

The J gene is TRBJ2-1, the V gene TRBV9; a weak D match, TRBD2 (5 bases). The CDR3 spans 14 residues. V was cut by 0 bases and J by 9 bases, with 13 bases left in between. Per the germline V gene, CDR1 is SGDLS and CDR2 is YYNGEE. The DNA for the CDR3 is TGTGCCAGCAGCGTAGTAGGCGGGTCGGGTGAGCAGTTCTTC. It is translated as CASSVVGGSGEQFF.

The table lists this clone with a count of one. The J gene is TRBJ2-1, the V gene TRBV18, with 7 positions matching TRBD1. The junction had 6 bases not matched to a gene; V was cut back by 3 bases and J by 4 bases. The CDR3 consists of 15 residues. Per the germline V gene, CDR1 is KGHSH and CDR2 is LQKENI. CDR3 bases: TGTGCCAGCTCACCGAGGGGGACAGTATACAATGAGCAGTTCTTC. Amino acids: CASSPRGTVYNEQFF.

V is TRBV11-1 and J is TRBJ2-1; TRBD1 agrees at 8 bases. This CDR3 region has 16 residues. The V gene end was trimmed by 5 bases and the J gene end by 4 bases; junction bases not matched to a gene: 10. Germline assignment: CDR1 SGHAT and CDR2 FQDESV (reference sequence). The DNA of the CDR3 is TGTGCCAGCAGCCTAATGCAGGGGGCAGGTTACAATGAGCAGTTCTTC. This sequence encodes CASSLMQGAGYNEQFF.

On this clone itself: This specimen includes other DNA sequences encoding the same CDR3. The rearrangement joins TRBV29-1 to TRBJ2-2; D is ambiguous. Trimming stripped 4 bases from V and 5 bases from J, with 8 bases between. In germline, CDR1 is SQVTM, CDR2 ANQGSEA. The CDR3 runs to 12 residues. In DNA form, the CDR3 reads TGCAGCGTTGGGGGTGGGACCGGGGAGCTGTTTTTT. It yields the protein CSVGGGTGELFF.

This sequence joins TRBV15 and TRBJ2-7, with D perhaps being TRBD1 or TRBD2 (5 bases each). Trimming took off 0 bases at V and 2 bases at J, with 8 bases between the two ends. Germline CDR1 is LNHNV and CDR2 is YYDKDF (reference sequence). The CDR3 runs to 14 residues. The CDR3 here is CATSRDLGAYEQYF. For the CDR3, the DNA is TGTGCCACCAGCAGAGATCTGGGGGCCTACGAGCAGTACTTC.

The rearrangement joins TRBV30 to TRBJ2-2; D tentatively reads TRBD1 or TRBD2 (5 bases each). With 0 bases removed from V and 2 bases from J, the gap between germline ends came to 13 bases. The CDR3 has 16 amino acids. From germline, CDR1 is GTSNPN and CDR2 SVGIG (reference sequence). CDR3 sequence (DNA): TGTGCCTGGAGTGTAGAGTGGGGACGCAACACCGGGGAGCTGTTTTTT. Amino acids: CAWSVEWGRNTGELFF.

The genes are TRBV27 and TRBJ2-7, with D unclear. In germline, CDR1 is MNHEY, CDR2 SMNVEV (reference sequence). Trimming left V 3 bases short and J 6 bases short, with 21 bases between. CDR3 length equals 16 residues. CDR3 nucleotides: TGTGCCAGCAGTTTGATGCGTGGTCCTTCGGTAGGCGAGCAGTACTTC. This sequence encodes CASSLMRGPSVGEQYF.

The chain is built from TRBV28 and TRBJ1-3; D call uncertain. The CDR3 extends over 12 amino acids. V dropped 7 bases and J dropped 4 bases, with 8 bases sitting between them. CDR1 MDHEN and CDR2 SYDVKM come from the germline V gene. The CDR3 protein is CASTQRGNTIYF. CDR3 coding DNA: TGTGCCAGCACCCAGCGGGGAAACACCATATATTTT.

This chain uses TRBV9 with TRBJ1-3; no definite D call. Trimming stripped 7 bases from V and 0 bases from J, with 2 bases between. The germline V gene has CDR1 SGDLS and CDR2 YYNGEE. The CDR3 extends over 11 amino acids. CDR3 sequence: CASRSGNTIYF. The CDR3 DNA reads TGTGCCAGCCGCTCTGGAAACACCATATATTTT.

The J gene is TRBJ2-1, the V gene TRBV28, with a possible D match to TRBD2 (7 bases). Germline lookup yields CDR1 MDHEN and CDR2 SYDVKM. This CDR3 contains 13 residues. Trimming removed 4 bases at V and 14 bases at J, with 18 bases between. The CDR3 DNA is TGTGCCAGCAGTTCGAGGGGGGTTGGGAGGGAGTTCTTC. Protein product: CASSSRGVGREFF.

Of note for this clone: A much larger clone differs by one base, so this may be a read error. V and J are TRBV6-5 and TRBJ2-2, with D possibly matching TRBD2 (6 bases). Germline CDR1 is MNHEY and CDR2 is SVGAGI. The CDR3 has 14 residues. As DNA, the CDR3 is TGTGCCAGCAGTTACCGGCGGGAATCCGGGGAGCTGTCTTTT. It encodes CASSYRRESGELSF.

In this sample, this clone turned up many times. DNA for the CDR3: TGTGCCCTACGACAGGGACGCTACGAGCAGTACTTC. Its translation is CALRQGRYEQYF. The chain recombines TRBV30 with TRBJ2-7, with 7 bases lining up with TRBD1. The CDR3 sequence is 12 residues long. The junction had 7 bases not matched to a gene; V was cut back by 8 bases and J by 3 bases. Germline CDR1 is GTSNPN and CDR2 is SVGIG (reference sequence).

Written as DNA, the CDR3 is TGTGCCAGCAGTGGAAGACAGGGGGCAATCGTAGCTTTCTTT. Its protein is CASSGRQGAIVAFF. The chain has TRBV28 and TRBJ1-1; the match to TRBD1 covers 10 bases. Germline CDR1 is MDHEN and CDR2 is SYDVKM. The CDR3 is 14 residues long. With 5 bases clipped from V and 10 bases from J, the junction kept 10 bases outside the gene matches.

V is TRBV4-1 and J is TRBJ1-5; tentatively, D is TRBD1 (5 bases). This CDR3 is built from 16 residues. CDR1 is MGHRA, CDR2 YSYEKL, per germline. The V gene lost 2 bases and the J gene lost 0 bases, with 11 bases spanning the gap. CDR3 bases: TGCGCCAGCAGCCAACGGGGGGAGTTTAGCAATCAGCCCCAGCATTTT. Its protein is CASSQRGEFSNQPQHF.

The chain is built from TRBV27 and TRBJ2-3; TRBD2 agrees at 9 bases. The J segment lost 4 bases and the V segment lost 2 bases, leaving 4 bases of the junction unmatched. This CDR3 is built from 15 residues. Germline CDR1 reads MNHEY; CDR2 reads SMNVEV (reference sequence). The CDR3 DNA reads TGTGCCAGCAGTTTACAGCGGGAGGTTCCAGATACGCAGTATTTT. Protein product: CASSLQREVPDTQYF.

The V and J genes are TRBV5-6 and TRBJ1-1, with TRBD1 as a possible D gene (6 bases). The V gene's germline CDR1 is SGHDT and CDR2 YYEEEE. V was cut by 0 bases and J by 8 bases, with 17 bases left in between. The CDR3 spans 15 residues. The CDR3 is CASSLGQRQGREAFF. The CDR3 region has the DNA TGTGCCAGCAGCTTGGGACAACGGCAGGGGCGGGAAGCTTTCTTT.

There are a few counts of this clone. The chain has TRBV6-5 and TRBJ2-3; TRBD2 is a possible D gene (6 bases). Germline V gene data show CDR1 as MNHEY and CDR2 as SVGAGI. The V end was cut by 6 bases, the J end by 9 bases, with 10 bases between. The CDR3 is 11 residues long. The CDR3 nucleotides are TGTGCCAGCAGGGGGGACTTAACGCAGTATTTT. It yields the protein CASRGDLTQYF.

The chain recombines TRBV29-1 with TRBJ2-1, with 8 bases that match TRBD2. In germline, CDR1 is SQVTM, CDR2 ANQGSEA. The CDR3 is 14 residues long. V shed 6 bases and J 6 bases; nucleotides not matched to a gene: 10. The DNA of the CDR3 is TGCAGCGTGCCCGTAGCGGGACGTCCCAATGAGCAGTTCTTC. The encoded protein is CSVPVAGRPNEQFF.

The chain carries TRBV6-1 and TRBJ2-1; D might be TRBD1 or TRBD2, each matching 5 bases. The CDR3 loop spans 13 amino acids. Germline V gene data show CDR1 as MNHNS and CDR2 as SASEGT. V was trimmed by 6 bases and J by 1 base, leaving 7 bases between them. The DNA of the CDR3 is TGTGCCAGCAGGGGGGATTCCTACAATGAGCAGTTCTTC. Translation: CASRGDSYNEQFF.

The chain links TRBV2 to TRBJ2-7, with 10 nucleotides matching TRBD1. This CDR3 has 13 amino acids. The trim removed 6 bases at V and 3 bases at J, leaving 2 bases unmatched. The V gene's germline CDR1 is SNHLY and CDR2 FYNNEI. The CDR3 here is CASRGTGVYEQYF. Here the CDR3 DNA reads TGTGCCAGCAGGGGGACAGGGGTCTACGAGCAGTACTTC.

Comments on this clone: This sample includes further DNA sequences coding for the same CDR3. The chain carries TRBV28 and TRBJ2-7; D not certain. This CDR3 spans 11 amino acids. The germline V and J ends were trimmed by 6 bases and 2 bases, with 5 bases remaining between them. The germline CDR1 and CDR2 sequences are MDHEN and SYDVKM. CDR3 sequence reads: CASSSPYEQYF. CDR3 coding DNA: TGTGCCAGCAGCTCACCCTACGAGCAGTACTTC.

The chain links TRBV6-1 to TRBJ1-1; perhaps TRBD1 as D (5 bases). Germline lookup yields CDR1 MNHNS and CDR2 SASEGT. V dropped 1 base and J dropped 1 base, with 16 bases sitting between them. The length of the CDR3 is 17 residues. The CDR3 loop reads CASSEEFVGRTNTEAFF. CDR3 bases: TGTGCCAGCAGTGAAGAATTTGTGGGACGGACGAACACTGAAGCTTTCTTT.

V gene TRBV14 combines with J gene TRBJ1-2, with 9 bases aligning to TRBD1. V lost 3 bases, J lost 7 bases, and 6 bases stayed unmatched. The length of the CDR3 is 14 residues. Looked up from germline, CDR1 is SGHDN and CDR2 is FVKESK. The CDR3 is CASSQTGGQSGYTF. The DNA of the CDR3 is TGTGCCAGCAGCCAGACAGGGGGTCAAAGTGGCTACACCTTC.

The chain uses TRBV28 and TRBJ2-2; D call uncertain. The V and J ends lost 3 bases and 2 bases respectively, with 7 bases between them. This CDR3 is 14 amino acids long. Germline CDR1 MDHEN, CDR2 SYDVKM. The CDR3 nucleotides read TGTGCCAGCAGTTTCGGCCGAAACACCGGGGAGCTGTTTTTT. Translating gives CASSFGRNTGELFF.

This clone has a count of ten or more. Other DNA sequences within the sample encode an identical CDR3. This chain joins TRBV5-1 and TRBJ1-1; no reliable D call. Germline CDR1 reads SGHRS; CDR2 reads YFSETQ. This CDR3 comprises 12 residues. V lost 5 bases to trimming and J lost 2 bases, with 7 bases between them. The CDR3 region is CASRLSNTEAFF. CDR3 DNA: TGCGCCAGCAGGTTAAGTAACACTGAAGCTTTCTTT.